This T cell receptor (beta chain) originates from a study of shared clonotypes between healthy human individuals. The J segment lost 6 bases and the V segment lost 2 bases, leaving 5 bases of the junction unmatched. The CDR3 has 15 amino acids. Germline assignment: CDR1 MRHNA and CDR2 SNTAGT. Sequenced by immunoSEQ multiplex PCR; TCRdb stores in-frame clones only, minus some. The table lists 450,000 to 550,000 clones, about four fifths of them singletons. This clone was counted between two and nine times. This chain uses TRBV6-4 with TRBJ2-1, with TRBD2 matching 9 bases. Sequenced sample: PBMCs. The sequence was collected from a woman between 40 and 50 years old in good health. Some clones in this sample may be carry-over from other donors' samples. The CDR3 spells CASSDVSGSSNEQFF. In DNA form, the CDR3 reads TGTGCCAGCAGTGACGTTAGCGGGAGCTCCAATGAGCAGTTCTTC.